This TCR beta chain was captured by sequencing in a study of blood T cell repertoires in COVID-19. On the study more broadly: From T cells, B-cell-depleted T cells, or PBMCs came the material, which was cDNA or gDNA.

This clone has just one count. Those enrolled, adults aged 18 to 89 years, came from about two dozen US areas. Membership in each cohort depended on participant-reported clinical history. In the authors' workflow: Counts of nucleated cells, estimated from reference gene primer amplification, were obtained. The assay was immunoSEQ multiplex PCR, and TCRdb's table has in-frame clones only and misses some. V and J calls and clone size are as listed in that table; D and trimming were resolved from the DNA. The sample holds 250,000 to 400,000 clones, over 75% seen once. Germline-derived CDR1 and CDR2 are SGHAT and FQNNGV. V was pared by 0 bases and J by 5 bases, with 10 bases between. This CDR3 comprises 14 residues.

This clonotype originated in a woman aged 25 to 39 who had recovered from COVID-19. The sample consisted of PBMCs or T cells enriched from blood (not recorded which). The chain couples TRBV11-2 to TRBJ2-5; weak D call: TRBD1 (5 bases). The CDR3 DNA follows: TGTGCCAGCAGCTTAGACAGGGTGAGGGAGACCCAGTACTTC. Its protein is CASSLDRVRETQYF.